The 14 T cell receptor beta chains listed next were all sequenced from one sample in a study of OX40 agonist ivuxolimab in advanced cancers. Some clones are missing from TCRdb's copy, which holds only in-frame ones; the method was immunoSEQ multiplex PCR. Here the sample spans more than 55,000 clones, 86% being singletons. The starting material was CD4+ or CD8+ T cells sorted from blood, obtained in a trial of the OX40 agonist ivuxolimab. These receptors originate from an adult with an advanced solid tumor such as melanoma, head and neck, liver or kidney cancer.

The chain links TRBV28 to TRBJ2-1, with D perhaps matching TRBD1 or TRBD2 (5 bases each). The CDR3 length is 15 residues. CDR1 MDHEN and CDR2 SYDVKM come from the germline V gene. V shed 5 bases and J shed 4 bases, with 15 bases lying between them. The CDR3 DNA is TGTGCCAGCAGTGCCCCCTCCGAGGGGTACAATGAGCAGTTCTTC. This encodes CASSAPSEGYNEQFF.

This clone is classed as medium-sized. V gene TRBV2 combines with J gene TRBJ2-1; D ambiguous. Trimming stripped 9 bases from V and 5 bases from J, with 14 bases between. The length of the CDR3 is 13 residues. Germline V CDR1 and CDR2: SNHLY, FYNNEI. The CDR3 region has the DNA TGTGCCAGTGGACCTCGGCCAGACAATGAGCAGTTCTTC. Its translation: CASGPRPDNEQFF.

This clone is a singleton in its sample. CDR3 protein: CASSPIGAGQQYF. DNA of the CDR3: TGTGCCAGCAGCCCAATAGGGGCTGGTCAGCAGTACTTC. The gene calls are TRBV14 and TRBJ2-7; D is perhaps TRBD1 (5 bases). The V end lost 4 bases, the J end lost 8 bases, and 15 bases lay between the germline ends. Germline CDR1 SGHDN, CDR2 FVKESK. This CDR3 comprises 13 residues.

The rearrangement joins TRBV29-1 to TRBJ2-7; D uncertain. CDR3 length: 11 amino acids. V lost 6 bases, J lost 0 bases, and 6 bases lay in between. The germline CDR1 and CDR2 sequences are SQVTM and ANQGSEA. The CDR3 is CSVLSSYEQYF. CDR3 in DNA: TGCAGCGTCCTCTCCTCCTACGAGCAGTACTTC.

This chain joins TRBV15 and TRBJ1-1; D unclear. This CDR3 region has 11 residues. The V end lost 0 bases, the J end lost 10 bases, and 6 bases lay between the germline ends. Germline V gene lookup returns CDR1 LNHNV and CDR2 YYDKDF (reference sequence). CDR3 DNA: TGTGCCACCAGCAGAGATCGGAGAGCTTTCTTT. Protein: CATSRDRRAFF.

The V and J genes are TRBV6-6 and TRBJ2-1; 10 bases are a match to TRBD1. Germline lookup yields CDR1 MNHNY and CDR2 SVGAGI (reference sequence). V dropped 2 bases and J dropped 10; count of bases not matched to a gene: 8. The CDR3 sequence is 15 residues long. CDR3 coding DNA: TGTGCCAGCAGTTACCCGGGACAGGGGATTAAGGAGCAGTTCTTC. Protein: CASSYPGQGIKEQFF.

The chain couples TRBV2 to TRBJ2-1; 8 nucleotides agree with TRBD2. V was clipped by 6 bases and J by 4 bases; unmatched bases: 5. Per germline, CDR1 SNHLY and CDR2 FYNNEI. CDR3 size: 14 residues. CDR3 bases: TGTGCCAGCAGGGCTAGCGGGCGATACAATGAGCAGTTCTTC. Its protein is CASRASGRYNEQFF. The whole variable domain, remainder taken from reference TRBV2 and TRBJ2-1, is EPEVTQTPSHQVTQMGQEVILRCVPISNHLYFYWYRQILGQKVEFLVSFYNNEISEKSEIFDDQFSVERPDGSNFTLKIRSTKLEDSAMYFCASRASGRYNEQFFGPGTRLTVL.

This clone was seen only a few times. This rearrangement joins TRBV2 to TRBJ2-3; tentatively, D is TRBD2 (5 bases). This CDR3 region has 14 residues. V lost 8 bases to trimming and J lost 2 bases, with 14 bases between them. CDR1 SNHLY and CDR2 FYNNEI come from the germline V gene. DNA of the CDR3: TGTGCCAGCGAGGCCAGCGGCCCCACAGATACGCAGTATTTT. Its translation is CASEASGPTDTQYF.

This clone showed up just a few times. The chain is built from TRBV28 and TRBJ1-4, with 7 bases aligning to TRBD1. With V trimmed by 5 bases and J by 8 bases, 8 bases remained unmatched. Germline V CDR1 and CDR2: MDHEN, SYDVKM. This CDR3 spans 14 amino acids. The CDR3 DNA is TGTGCCAGCAGTCCCGGGACAGATGAGGAAAAACTGTTTTTT. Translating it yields CASSPGTDEEKLFF.

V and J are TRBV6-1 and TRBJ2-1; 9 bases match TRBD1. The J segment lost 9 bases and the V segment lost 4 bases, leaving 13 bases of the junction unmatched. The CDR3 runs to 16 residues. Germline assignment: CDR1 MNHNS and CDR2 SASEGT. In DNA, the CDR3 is TGTGCCAGCAGTGGGTTTGGGGACAGGGAATCGAGTGAGCAGTTCTTC. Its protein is CASSGFGDRESSEQFF.

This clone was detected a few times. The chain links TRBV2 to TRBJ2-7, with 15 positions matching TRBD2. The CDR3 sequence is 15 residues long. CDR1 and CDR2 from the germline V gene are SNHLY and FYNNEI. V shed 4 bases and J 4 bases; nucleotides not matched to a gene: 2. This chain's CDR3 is CASSGTSGRGYEQYF. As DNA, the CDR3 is TGTGCCAGCAGTGGGACTAGCGGGAGGGGGTACGAGCAGTACTTC.

The DNA for the CDR3 is TGTGCCAGCAGCGGGACGGGACAGGGGGGAGAAAAACTGTTTTTT. Amino acid sequence: CASSGTGQGGEKLFF. The chain uses TRBV5-4 and TRBJ1-4; 11 bases are a match to TRBD1. There are 15 residues in the CDR3. V shed 4 bases and J 8 bases; nucleotides not matched to a gene: 7. Germline V CDR1 and CDR2: SGHNT, YYREEE (reference sequence).

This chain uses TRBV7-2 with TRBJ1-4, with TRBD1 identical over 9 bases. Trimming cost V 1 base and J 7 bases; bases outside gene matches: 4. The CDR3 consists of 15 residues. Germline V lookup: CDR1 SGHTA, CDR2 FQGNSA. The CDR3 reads CASSLGDREVEKLFF. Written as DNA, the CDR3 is TGTGCCAGCAGCTTAGGGGACAGGGAGGTTGAAAAACTGTTTTTT.

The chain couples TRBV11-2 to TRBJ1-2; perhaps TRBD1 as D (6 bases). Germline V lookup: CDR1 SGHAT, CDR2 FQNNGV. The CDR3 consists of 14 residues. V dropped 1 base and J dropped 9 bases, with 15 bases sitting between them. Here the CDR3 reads CASSLAPGQRSYTF. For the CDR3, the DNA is TGTGCCAGCAGCTTAGCGCCTGGACAGCGTAGCTACACCTTC.